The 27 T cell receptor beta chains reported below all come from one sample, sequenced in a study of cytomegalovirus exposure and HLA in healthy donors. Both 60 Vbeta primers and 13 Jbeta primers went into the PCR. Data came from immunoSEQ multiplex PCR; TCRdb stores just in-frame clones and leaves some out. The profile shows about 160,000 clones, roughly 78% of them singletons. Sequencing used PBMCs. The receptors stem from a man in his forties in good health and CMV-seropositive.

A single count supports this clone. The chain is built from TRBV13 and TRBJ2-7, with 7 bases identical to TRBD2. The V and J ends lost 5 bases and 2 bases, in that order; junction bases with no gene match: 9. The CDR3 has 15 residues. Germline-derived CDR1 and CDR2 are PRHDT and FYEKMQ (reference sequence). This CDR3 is CASSPQGEGTYEQYF. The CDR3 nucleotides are TGTGCCAGCAGCCCCCAAGGGGAGGGGACCTACGAGCAGTACTTC.

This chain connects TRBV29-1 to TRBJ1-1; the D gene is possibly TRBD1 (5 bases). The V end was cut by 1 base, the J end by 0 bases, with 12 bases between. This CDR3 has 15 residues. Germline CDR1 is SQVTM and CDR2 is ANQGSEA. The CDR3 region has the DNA TGCAGCGTTGAAGGGGGGGAGGGGATGAACACTGAAGCTTTCTTT. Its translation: CSVEGGEGMNTEAFF.

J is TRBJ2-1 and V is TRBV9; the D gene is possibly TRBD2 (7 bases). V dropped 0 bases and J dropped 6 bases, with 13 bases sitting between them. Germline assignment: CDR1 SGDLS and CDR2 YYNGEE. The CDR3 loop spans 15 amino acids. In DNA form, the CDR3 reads TGTGCCAGCAGCGTAGGTCGGGGGGCGGGCAATGAGCAGTTCTTC. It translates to CASSVGRGAGNEQFF.

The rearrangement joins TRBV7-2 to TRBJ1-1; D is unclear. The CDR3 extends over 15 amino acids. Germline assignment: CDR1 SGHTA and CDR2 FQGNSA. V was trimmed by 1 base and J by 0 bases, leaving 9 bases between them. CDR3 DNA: TGTGCCAGCAGCTTAGACGTAGCCGTGAACACTGAAGCTTTCTTT. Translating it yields CASSLDVAVNTEAFF. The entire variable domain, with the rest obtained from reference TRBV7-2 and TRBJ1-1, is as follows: GAGVSQSPSNKVTEKGKDVELRCDPISGHTALYWYRQSLGQGLEFLIYFQGNSAPDKSGLPSDRFSAERTGGSVSTLTIQRTQQEDSAVYLCASSLDVAVNTEAFFGQGTRLTVV.

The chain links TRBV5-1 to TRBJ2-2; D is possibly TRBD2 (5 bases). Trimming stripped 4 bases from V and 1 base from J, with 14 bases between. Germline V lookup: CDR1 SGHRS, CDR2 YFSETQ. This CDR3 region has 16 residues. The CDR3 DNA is TGCGCCAGCAGCCCCGAGGGTAAGGGGAACACCGGGGAGCTGTTTTTT. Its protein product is CASSPEGKGNTGELFF.

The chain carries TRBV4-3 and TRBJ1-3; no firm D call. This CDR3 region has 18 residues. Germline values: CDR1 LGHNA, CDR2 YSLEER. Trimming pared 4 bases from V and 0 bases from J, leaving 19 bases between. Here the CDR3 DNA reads TGCGCCAGCAGCCTTTCGACGAGGGCAGTTCACTCTGGAAACACCATATATTTT. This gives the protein CASSLSTRAVHSGNTIYF.

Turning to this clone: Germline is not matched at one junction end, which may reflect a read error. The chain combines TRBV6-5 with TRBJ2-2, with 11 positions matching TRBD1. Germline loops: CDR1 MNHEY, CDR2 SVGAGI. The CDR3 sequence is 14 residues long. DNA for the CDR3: TGTGCCAGCAGTGACGGGACAGGGGGAGGGGAGTTGTTTTTT. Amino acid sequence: CASSDGTGGGELFF.

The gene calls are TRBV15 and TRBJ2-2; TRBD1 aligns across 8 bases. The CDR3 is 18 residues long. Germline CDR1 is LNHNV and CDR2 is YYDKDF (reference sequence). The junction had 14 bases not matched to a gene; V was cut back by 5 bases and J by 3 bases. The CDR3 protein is CATSGSRSRGQDTGELFF. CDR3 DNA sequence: TGTGCCACCAGCGGTTCACGTAGCAGGGGGCAGGACACCGGGGAGCTGTTTTTT.

The CDR3 region is CASSQDTAGYDQPQHF. In nucleotides, the CDR3 is TGCGCCAGCAGCCAAGATACGGCAGGGTACGATCAGCCCCAGCATTTT. The chain uses TRBV4-3 and TRBJ1-5; tentatively, D is TRBD1 (5 bases). Germline values: CDR1 LGHNA, CDR2 YSLEER. V was clipped by 0 bases and J by 5 bases, with 14 bases between them. The CDR3 is 16 residues long.

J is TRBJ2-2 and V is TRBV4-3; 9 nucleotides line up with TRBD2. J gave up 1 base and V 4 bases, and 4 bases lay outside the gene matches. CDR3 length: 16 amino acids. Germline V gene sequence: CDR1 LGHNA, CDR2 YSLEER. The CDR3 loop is CASSLSGGLNTGELFF. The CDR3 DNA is TGCGCCAGCAGCCTTAGCGGGGGCCTGAACACCGGGGAGCTGTTTTTT.

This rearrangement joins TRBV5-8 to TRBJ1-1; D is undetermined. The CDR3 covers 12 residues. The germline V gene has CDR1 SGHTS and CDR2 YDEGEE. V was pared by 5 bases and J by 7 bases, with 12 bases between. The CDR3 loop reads CASRSIEVEAFF. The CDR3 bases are TGTGCCAGCAGATCCATAGAGGTTGAAGCTTTCTTT.

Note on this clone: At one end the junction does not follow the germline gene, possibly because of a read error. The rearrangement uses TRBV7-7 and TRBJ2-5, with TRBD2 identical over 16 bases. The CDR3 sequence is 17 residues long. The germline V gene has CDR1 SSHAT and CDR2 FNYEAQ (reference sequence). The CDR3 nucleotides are TGTGCTAGCAGCCCAGGGACTAGCGGGGGGGCCCGGGAGACCCAGTACTTC. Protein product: CASSPGTSGGARETQYF. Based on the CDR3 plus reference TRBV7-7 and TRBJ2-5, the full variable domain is GAGVSQSPRYKVTKRGQDVTLRCDPISSHATLYWYQQALGQGPEFLTYFNYEAQPDKSGLPSDRFSAERPEGSISTLTIQRTEQRDSAMYRCASSPGTSGGARETQYFGPGTRLLVL.

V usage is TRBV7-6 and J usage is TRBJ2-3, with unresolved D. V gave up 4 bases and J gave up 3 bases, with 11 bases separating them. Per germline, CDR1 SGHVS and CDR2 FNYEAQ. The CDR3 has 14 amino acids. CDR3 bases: TGTGCCAGCAGCTCCCCTGGAGTGACAGATACGCAGTATTTT. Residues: CASSSPGVTDTQYF.

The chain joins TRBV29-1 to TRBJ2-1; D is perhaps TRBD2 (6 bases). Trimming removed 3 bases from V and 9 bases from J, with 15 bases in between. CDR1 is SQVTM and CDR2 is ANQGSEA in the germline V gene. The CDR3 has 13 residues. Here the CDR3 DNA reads TGCAGCGTTGACTCCCCGGGACTTCGTGAGCAGTTCTTC. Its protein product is CSVDSPGLREQFF.

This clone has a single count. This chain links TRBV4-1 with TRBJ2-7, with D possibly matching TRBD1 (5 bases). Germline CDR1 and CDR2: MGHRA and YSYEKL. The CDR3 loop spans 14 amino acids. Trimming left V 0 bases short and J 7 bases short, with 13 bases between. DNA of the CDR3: TGCGCCAGCAGCCAAGATCGCAGGGCCTGGGAGCAGTACTTC. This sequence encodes CASSQDRRAWEQYF.

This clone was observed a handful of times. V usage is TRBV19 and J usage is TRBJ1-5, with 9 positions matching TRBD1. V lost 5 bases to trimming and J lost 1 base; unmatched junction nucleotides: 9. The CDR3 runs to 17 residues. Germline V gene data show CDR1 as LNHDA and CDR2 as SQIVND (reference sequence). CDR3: CASSENRGLASNQPQHF. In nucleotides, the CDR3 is TGTGCCAGTAGTGAGAACAGGGGGCTCGCGAGCAATCAGCCCCAGCATTTT.

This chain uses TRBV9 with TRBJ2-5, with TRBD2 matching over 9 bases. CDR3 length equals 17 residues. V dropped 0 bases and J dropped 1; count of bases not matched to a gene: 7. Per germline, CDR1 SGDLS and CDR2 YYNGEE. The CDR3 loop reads CASSVASGGGAQETQYF. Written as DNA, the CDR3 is TGTGCCAGCAGCGTAGCTTCTGGCGGGGGGGCCCAAGAGACCCAGTACTTC.

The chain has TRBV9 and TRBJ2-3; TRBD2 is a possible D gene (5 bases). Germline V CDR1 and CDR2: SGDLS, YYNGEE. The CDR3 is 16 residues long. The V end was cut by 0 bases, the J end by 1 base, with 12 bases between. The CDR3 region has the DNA TGTGCCAGCAGCGTAGCGGGATTCCGTGGCACAGATACGCAGTATTTT. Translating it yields CASSVAGFRGTDTQYF.

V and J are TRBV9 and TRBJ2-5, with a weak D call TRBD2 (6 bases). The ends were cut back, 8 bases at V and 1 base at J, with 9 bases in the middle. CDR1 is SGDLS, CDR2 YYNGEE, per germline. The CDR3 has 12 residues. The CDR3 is CASSTSQETQYF. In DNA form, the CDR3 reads TGTGCCAGTTCGACTAGCCAAGAGACCCAGTACTTC.

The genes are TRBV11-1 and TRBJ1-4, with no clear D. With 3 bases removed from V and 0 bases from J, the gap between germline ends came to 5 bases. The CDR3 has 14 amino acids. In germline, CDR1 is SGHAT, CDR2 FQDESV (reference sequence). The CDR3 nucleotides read TGTGCCAGCAGCTTGAGTCCAACTAATGAAAAACTGTTTTTT. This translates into CASSLSPTNEKLFF.

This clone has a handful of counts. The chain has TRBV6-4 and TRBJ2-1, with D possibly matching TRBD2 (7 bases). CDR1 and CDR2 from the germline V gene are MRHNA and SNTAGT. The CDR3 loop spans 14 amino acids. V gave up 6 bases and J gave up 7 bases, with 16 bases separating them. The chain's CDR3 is CASSGGPTQNEQFF. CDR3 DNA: TGTGCCAGCAGCGGGGGGCCCACACAAAATGAGCAGTTCTTC.

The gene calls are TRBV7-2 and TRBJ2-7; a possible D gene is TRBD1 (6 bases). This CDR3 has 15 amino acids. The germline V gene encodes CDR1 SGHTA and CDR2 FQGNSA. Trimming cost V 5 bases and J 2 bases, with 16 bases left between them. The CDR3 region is CASSDTGTRTYEQYF. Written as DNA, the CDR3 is TGTGCCAGCAGCGATACCGGGACACGCACCTACGAGCAGTACTTC.

CDR3 protein: CASSFLDSGLSNTQYF. The CDR3 DNA reads as TGTGCCAGCAGCTTCCTGGATAGCGGATTATCTAATACGCAGTATTTT. V gene TRBV5-6 combines with J gene TRBJ2-3, with D perhaps matching TRBD2 (6 bases). V was shortened by 2 bases and J by 7 bases, with 20 bases between the two germline ends. This CDR3 has 16 residues. Germline V lookup: CDR1 SGHDT, CDR2 YYEEEE.

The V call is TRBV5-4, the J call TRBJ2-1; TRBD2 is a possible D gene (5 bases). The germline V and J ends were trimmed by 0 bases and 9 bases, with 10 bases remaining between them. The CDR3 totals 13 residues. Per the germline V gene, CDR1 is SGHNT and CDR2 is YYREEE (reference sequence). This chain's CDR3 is CASSLVGGGEQFF. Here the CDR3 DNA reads TGTGCCAGCAGCTTGGTAGGAGGAGGTGAGCAGTTCTTC.

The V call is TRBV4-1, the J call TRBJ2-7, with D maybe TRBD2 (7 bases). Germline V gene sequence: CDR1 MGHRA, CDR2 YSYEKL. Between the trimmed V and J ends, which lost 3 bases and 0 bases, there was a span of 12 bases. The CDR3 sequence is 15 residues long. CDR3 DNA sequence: TGCGCCAGCAGCCAGGGAGGGGGGAGCTCCTACGAGCAGTACTTC. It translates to CASSQGGGSSYEQYF.

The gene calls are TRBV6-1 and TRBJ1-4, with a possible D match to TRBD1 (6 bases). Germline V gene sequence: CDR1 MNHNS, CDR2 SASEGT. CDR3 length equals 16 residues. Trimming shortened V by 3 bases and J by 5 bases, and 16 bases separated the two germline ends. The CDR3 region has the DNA TGTGCCAGCAGTGAGACAGGTCTTCTTGGGAATGAAAAACTGTTTTTT. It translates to CASSETGLLGNEKLFF.

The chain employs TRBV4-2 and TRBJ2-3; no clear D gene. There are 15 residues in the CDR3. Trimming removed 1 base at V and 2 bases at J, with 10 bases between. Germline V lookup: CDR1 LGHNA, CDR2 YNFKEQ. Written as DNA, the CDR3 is TGTGCCAGCAGCCAAGGAATAGCCTCCACAGATACGCAGTATTTT. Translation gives CASSQGIASTDTQYF.